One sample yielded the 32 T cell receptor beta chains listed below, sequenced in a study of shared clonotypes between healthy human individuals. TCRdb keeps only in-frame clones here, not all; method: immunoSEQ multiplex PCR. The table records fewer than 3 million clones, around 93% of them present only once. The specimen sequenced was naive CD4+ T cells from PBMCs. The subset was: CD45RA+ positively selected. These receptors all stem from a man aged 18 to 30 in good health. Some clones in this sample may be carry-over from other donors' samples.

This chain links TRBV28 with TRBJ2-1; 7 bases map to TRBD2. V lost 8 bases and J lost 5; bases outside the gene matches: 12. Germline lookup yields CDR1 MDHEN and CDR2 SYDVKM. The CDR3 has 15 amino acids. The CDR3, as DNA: TGTGCCAGCCGTGGGGGGGGAGCCACCAACAATGAGCAGTTCTTC. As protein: CASRGGGATNNEQFF. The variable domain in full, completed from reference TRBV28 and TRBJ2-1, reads DVKVTQSSRYLVKRTGEKVFLECVQDMDHENMFWYRQDPGLGLRLIYFSYDVKMKEKGDIPEGYSVSREKKERFSLILESASTNQTSMYLCASRGGGATNNEQFFGPGTRLTVL.

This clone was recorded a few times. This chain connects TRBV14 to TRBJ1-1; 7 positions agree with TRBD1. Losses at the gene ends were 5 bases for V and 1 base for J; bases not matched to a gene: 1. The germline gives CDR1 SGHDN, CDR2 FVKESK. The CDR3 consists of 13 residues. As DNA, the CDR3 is TGTGCCAGCAGCGGACAGGAGAACACTGAAGCTTTCTTT. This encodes CASSGQENTEAFF.

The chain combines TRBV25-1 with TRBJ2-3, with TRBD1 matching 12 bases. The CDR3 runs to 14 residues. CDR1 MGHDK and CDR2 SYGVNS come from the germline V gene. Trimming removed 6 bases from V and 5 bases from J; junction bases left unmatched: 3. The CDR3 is CASRGTGGKDTQYF. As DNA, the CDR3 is TGTGCCAGCAGGGGGACAGGGGGCAAAGATACGCAGTATTTT.

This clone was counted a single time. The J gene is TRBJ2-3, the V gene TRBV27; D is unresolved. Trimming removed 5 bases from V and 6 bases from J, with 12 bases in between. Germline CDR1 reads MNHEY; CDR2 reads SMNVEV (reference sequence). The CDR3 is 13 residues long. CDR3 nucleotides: TGTGCCAGCAGTGAATACGTGAAGGATACGCAGTATTTT. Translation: CASSEYVKDTQYF.

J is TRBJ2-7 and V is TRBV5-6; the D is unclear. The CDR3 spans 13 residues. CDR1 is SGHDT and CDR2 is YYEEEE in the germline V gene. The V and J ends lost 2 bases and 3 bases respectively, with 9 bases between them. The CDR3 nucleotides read TGTGCCAGCAGCTTTATCTACCACTACGAGCAGTACTTC. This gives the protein CASSFIYHYEQYF.

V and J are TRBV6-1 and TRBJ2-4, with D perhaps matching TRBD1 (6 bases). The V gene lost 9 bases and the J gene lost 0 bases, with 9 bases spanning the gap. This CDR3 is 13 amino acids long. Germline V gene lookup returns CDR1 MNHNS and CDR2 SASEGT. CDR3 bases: TGTGCCAGTCAGGGGTTAGCCAAAAACATTCAGTACTTC. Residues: CASQGLAKNIQYF.

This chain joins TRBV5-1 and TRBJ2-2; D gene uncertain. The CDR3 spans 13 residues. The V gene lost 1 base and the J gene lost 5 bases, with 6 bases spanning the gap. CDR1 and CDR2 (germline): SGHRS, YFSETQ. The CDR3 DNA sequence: TGCGCCAGCAGCTTGTTACAGACCGGGGAGCTGTTTTTT. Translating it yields CASSLLQTGELFF.

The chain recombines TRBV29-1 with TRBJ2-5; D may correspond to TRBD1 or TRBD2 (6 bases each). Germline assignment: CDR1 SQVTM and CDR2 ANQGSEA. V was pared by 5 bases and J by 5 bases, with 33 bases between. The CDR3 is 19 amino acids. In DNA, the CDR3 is TGCAGCGTTAAGCTCTCCGCGGGGAACAGGGAAAGGAGGGACGAGACCCAGTACTTC. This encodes CSVKLSAGNRERRDETQYF.

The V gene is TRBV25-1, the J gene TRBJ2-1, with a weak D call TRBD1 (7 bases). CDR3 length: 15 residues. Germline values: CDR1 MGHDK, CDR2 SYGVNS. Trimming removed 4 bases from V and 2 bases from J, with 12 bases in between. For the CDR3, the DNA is TGTGCCAGCAGTGGGGCAGGGGGGCCCTACAATGAGCAGTTCTTC. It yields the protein CASSGAGGPYNEQFF.

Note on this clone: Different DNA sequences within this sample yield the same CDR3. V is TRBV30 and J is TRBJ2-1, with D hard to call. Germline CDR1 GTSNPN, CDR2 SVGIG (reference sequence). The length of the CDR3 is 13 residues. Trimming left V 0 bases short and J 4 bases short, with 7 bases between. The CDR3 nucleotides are TGTGCCTGGAGTGTTTCCGTTTACAATGAGCAGTTCTTC. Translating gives CAWSVSVYNEQFF.

CDR3 in amino acids: CASSPGQRSYEQYF. Here the CDR3 DNA reads TGTGCCAGCAGCCCGGGACAGAGATCTTACGAGCAGTACTTC. The gene calls are TRBV7-3 and TRBJ2-7; 7 bases match TRBD1. The length of the CDR3 is 14 residues. The junction had 8 bases not matched to a gene; V was cut back by 5 bases and J by 4 bases. CDR1 SGHTA and CDR2 FQGTGA come from the germline V gene.

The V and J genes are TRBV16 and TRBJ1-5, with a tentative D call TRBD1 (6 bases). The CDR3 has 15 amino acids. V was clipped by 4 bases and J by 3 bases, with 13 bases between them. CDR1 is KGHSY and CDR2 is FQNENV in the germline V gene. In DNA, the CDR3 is TGTGCCAGCAGCCTTTCCGGGACAAACAATCAGCCCCAGCATTTT. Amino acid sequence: CASSLSGTNNQPQHF.

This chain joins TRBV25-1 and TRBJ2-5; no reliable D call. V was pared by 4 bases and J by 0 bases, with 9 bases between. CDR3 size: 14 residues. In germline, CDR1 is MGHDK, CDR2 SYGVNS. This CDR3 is CASSAPINQETQYF. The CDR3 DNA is TGTGCCAGCAGTGCCCCGATTAACCAAGAGACCCAGTACTTC.

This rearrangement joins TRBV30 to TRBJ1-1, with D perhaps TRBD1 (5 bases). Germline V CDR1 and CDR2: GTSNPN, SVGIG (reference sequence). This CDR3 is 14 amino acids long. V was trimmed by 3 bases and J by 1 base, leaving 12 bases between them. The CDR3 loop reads CAWSVTGENTEAFF. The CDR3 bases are TGTGCCTGGAGCGTAACGGGGGAGAACACTGAAGCTTTCTTT.

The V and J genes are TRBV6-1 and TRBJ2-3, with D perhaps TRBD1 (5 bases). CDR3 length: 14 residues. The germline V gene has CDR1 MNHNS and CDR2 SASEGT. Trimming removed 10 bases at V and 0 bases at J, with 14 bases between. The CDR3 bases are TGTGCCACCTCCTGGGGCCCCAGCACAGATACGCAGTATTTT. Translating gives CATSWGPSTDTQYF.

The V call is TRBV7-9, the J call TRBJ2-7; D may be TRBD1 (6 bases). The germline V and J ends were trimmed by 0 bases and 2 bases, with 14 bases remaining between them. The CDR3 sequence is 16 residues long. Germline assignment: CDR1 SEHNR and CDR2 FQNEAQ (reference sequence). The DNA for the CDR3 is TGTGCCAGCAGCTTAGCTTGGACAGCCCATGCCTACGAGCAGTACTTC. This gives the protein CASSLAWTAHAYEQYF. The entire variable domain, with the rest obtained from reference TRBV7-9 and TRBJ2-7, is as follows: DTGVSQNPRHKITKRGQNVTFRCDPISEHNRLYWYRQTLGQGPEFLTYFQNEAQLEKSRLLSDRFSAERPKGSFSTLEIQRTEQGDSAMYLCASSLAWTAHAYEQYFGPGTRLTVT.

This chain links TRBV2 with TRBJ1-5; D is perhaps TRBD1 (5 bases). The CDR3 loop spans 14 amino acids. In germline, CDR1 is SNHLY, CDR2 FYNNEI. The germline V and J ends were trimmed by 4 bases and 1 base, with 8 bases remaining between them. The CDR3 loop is CASSVWGSNQPQHF. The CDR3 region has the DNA TGTGCCAGCAGTGTTTGGGGGAGCAATCAGCCCCAGCATTTT.

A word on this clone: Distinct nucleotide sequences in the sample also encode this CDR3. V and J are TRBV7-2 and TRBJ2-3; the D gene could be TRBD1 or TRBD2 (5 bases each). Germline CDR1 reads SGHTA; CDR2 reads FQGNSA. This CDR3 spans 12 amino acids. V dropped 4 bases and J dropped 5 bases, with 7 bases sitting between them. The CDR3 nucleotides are TGTGCCAGCAGCTCGGGGCGAGATACGCAGTATTTT. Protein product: CASSSGRDTQYF.

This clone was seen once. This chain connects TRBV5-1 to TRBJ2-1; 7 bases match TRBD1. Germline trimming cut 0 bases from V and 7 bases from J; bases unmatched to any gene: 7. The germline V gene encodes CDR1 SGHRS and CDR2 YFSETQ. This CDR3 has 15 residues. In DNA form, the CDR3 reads TGCGCCAGCAGCTTGGTCTACGAGGGGGCGAATGAGCAGTTCTTC. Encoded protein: CASSLVYEGANEQFF.

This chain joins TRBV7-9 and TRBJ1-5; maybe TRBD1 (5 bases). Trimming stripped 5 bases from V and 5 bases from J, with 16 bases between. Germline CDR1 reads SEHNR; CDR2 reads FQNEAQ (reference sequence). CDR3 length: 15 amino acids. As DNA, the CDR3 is TGTGCCAGCAGCCGGACCGGGACGGGGGATCAGCCCCAGCATTTT. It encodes CASSRTGTGDQPQHF. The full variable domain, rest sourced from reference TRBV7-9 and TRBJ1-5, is DTGVSQNPRHKITKRGQNVTFRCDPISEHNRLYWYRQTLGQGPEFLTYFQNEAQLEKSRLLSDRFSAERPKGSFSTLEIQRTEQGDSAMYLCASSRTGTGDQPQHFGDGTRLSIL.

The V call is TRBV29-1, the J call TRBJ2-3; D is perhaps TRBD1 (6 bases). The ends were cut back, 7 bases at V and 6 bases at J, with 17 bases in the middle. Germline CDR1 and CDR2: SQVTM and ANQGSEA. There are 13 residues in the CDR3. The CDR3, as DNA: TGCAGCGCCAGAGCCCCACAGGGTGATACGCAGTATTTT. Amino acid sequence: CSARAPQGDTQYF.

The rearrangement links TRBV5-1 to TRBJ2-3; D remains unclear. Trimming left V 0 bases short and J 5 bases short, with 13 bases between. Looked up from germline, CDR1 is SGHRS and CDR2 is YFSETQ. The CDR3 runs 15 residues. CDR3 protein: CASSLVPAAGDTQYF. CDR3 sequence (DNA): TGCGCCAGCAGCTTGGTTCCGGCAGCTGGAGATACGCAGTATTTT.

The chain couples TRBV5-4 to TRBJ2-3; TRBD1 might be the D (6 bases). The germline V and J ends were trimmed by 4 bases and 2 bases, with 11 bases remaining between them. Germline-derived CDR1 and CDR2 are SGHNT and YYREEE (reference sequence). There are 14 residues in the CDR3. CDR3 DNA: TGTGCCAGCAGCACAGGACAGCTCACAGATACGCAGTATTTT. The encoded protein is CASSTGQLTDTQYF.

As DNA, the CDR3 is TGTGCCAGCAGCTTTACAGCTGGACCCTACGAGCAGTACTTC. Amino acids: CASSFTAGPYEQYF. This chain links TRBV7-2 with TRBJ2-7; D gene uncertain. The CDR3 sequence is 14 residues long. V lost 3 bases to trimming and J lost 2 bases, with 11 bases between them. Germline V gives CDR1 SGHTA, CDR2 FQGNSA.

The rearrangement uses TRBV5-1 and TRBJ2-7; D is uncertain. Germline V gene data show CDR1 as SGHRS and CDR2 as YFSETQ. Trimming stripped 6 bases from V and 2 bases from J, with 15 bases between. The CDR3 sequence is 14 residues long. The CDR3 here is CASTLWGDPYEQYF. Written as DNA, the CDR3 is TGCGCCAGCACCCTATGGGGTGACCCCTACGAGCAGTACTTC. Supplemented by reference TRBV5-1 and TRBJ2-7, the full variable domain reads KAGVTQTPRYLIKTRGQQVTLSCSPISGHRSVSWYQQTPGQGLQFLFEYFSETQRNKGNFPGRFSGRQFSNSRSEMNVSTLELGDSALYLCASTLWGDPYEQYFGPGTRLTVT.

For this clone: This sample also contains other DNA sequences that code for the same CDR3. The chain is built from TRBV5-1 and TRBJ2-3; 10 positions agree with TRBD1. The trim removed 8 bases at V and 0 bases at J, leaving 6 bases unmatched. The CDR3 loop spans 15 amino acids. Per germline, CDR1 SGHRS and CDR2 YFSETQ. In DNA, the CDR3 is TGCGCCAGTTCGAAGGACAGGGGGAGCACAGATACGCAGTATTTT. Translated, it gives CASSKDRGSTDTQYF.

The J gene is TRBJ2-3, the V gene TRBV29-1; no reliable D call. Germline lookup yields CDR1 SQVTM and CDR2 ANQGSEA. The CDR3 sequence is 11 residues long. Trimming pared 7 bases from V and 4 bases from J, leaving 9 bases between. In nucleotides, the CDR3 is TGCAGCGCCGAGACTCCAGATACGCAGTATTTT. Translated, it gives CSAETPDTQYF.

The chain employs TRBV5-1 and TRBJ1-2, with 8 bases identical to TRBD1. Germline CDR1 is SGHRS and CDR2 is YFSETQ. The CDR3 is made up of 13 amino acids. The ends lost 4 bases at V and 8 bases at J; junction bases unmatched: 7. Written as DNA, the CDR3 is TGCGCCAGCAGCCCGCCAGGGGGCGCAGGCTACACCTTC. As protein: CASSPPGGAGYTF. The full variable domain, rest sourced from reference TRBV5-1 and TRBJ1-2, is KAGVTQTPRYLIKTRGQQVTLSCSPISGHRSVSWYQQTPGQGLQFLFEYFSETQRNKGNFPGRFSGRQFSNSRSEMNVSTLELGDSALYLCASSPPGGAGYTFGSGTRLTVV.

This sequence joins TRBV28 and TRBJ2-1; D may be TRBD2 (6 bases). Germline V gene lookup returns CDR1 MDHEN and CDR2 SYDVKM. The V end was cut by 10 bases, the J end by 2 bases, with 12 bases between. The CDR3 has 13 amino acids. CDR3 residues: CATQLAPYNEQFF. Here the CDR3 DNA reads TGTGCCACACAACTAGCCCCCTACAATGAGCAGTTCTTC.

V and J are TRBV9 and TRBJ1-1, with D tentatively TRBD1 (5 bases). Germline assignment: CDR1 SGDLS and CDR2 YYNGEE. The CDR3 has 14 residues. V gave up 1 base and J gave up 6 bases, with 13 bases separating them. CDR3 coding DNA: TGTGCCAGCAGCGTATACGCCTGGGGCCCTGAAGCTTTCTTT. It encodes CASSVYAWGPEAFF.

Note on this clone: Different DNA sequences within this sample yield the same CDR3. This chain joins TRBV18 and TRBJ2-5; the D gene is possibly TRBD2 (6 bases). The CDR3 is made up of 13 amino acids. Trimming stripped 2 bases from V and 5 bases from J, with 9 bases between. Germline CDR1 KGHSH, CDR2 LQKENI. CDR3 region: CASSPSRGETQYF. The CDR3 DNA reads TGTGCCAGCTCACCAAGCCGGGGGGAGACCCAGTACTTC.

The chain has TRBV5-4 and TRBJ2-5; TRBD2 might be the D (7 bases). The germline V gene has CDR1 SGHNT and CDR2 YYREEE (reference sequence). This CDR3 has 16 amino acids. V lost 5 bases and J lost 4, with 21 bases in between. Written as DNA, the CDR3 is TGTGCCAGCAGTGCTGACCGGTCGGGGGGCACAGAGACCCAGTACTTC. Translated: CASSADRSGGTETQYF.